These 4 T cell receptor beta chains share one sample of origin, sequenced in a study of shared clonotypes between healthy human individuals. Generated by immunoSEQ multiplex PCR, the TCRdb table keeps only in-frame clones and is missing some. The sample has some 690,000 clones, about 92% seen once. Material: memory CD8+ T cells from PBMCs. Subset noted: CD45RO+ cells pooled with CCR7-negative TemRA cells. The receptors originated from a man younger than 30 in good health. Some clones in this sample may be carry-over from other donors' samples.

The V and J genes are TRBV11-2 and TRBJ2-2, with D possibly being TRBD1 or TRBD2 (6 bases each). This CDR3 region has 16 residues. Trimming removed 1 base at V and 3 bases at J, with 12 bases between. Looked up from germline, CDR1 is SGHAT and CDR2 is FQNNGV. CDR3 DNA: TGTGCCAGCAGCTTAGTGCCGGGGGCGGACACCGGGGAGCTGTTTTTT. Translation: CASSLVPGADTGELFF.

The V and J genes are TRBV15 and TRBJ2-3; 8 bases are shared with TRBD2. This CDR3 has 17 amino acids. V lost 0 bases and J lost 2; bases outside the gene matches: 7. Germline V gene data show CDR1 as LNHNV and CDR2 as YYDKDF (reference sequence). The CDR3 DNA reads TGTGCCACCAGCAGAGATAGCAGCGGGAGTTTCACAGATACGCAGTATTTT. Protein: CATSRDSSGSFTDTQYF.

The chain combines TRBV18 with TRBJ1-2; D is possibly TRBD1 (5 bases). CDR3 length equals 16 residues. The V gene's germline CDR1 is KGHSH and CDR2 LQKENI. Trimming left V 2 bases short and J 5 bases short, with 18 bases between. The CDR3 DNA is TGTGCCAGCTCACCATTCGGGGCAGACCCTGAGTATGGCTACACCTTC. This codes for CASSPFGADPEYGYTF. The full variable domain, completed using reference TRBV18 and TRBJ1-2, is NAGVMQNPRHLVRRRGQEARLRCSPMKGHSHVYWYRQLPEEGLKFMVYLQKENIIDESGMPKERFSAEFPKEGPSILRIQQVVRGDSAAYFCASSPFGADPEYGYTFGSGTRLTVV.

V usage is TRBV5-1 and J usage is TRBJ2-7; 8 bases match TRBD2. J was trimmed by 2 bases and V by 0 bases; bases with no gene match: 7. This CDR3 is 16 amino acids long. CDR1 is SGHRS and CDR2 is YFSETQ in the germline V gene. The CDR3 here is CASSLALAGRAYEQYF. The DNA for the CDR3 is TGCGCCAGCAGCTTGGCATTAGCGGGAAGGGCCTACGAGCAGTACTTC.